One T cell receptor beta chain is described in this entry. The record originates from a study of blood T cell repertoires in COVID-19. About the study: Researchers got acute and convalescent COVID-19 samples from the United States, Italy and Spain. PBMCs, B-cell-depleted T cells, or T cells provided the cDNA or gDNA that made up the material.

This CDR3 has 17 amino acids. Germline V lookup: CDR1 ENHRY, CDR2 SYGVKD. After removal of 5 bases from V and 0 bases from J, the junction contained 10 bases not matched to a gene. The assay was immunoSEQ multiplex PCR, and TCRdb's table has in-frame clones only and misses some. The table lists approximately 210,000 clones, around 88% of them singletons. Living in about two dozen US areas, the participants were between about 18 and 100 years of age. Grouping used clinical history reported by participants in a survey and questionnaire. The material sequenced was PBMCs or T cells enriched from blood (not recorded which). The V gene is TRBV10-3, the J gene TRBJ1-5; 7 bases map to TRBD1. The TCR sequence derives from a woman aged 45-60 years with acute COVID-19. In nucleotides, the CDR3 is TGTGCCATCAGTCCCGACAGGGTGGGGGATAGCAATCAGCCCCAGCATTTT. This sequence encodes CAISPDRVGDSNQPQHF.